The 17 T cell receptor beta chains below come from one sample, sequenced in a study of T-cell memory formation after mild COVID-19. TCRdb analysed the 5' RACE reads with MiXCR anew, one entry per CDR3 protein. The table lists about 210,000 distinct CDR3 sequences, roughly 27% of them singletons. Sample: PBMCs or a T cell subset sorted from them (not recorded which). These receptors were obtained from an adult woman who had mild COVID-19 (a few samples of this study predate the infection). Cell type and time point are not known.

V and J are TRBV19 and TRBJ2-1; the D gene is possibly TRBD2 (6 bases). The CDR3 runs to 13 residues. The germline V and J ends were trimmed by 1 base and 10 bases, with 11 bases remaining between them. Germline V gene data show CDR1 as LNHDA and CDR2 as SQIVND (reference sequence). The CDR3 here is CASSIGGTSEQFF. In nucleotides, the CDR3 is TGTGCCAGTAGTATAGGAGGGACTTCAGAGCAGTTCTTC.

This chain connects TRBV6-1 to TRBJ1-1; D ambiguous. Germline assignment: CDR1 MNHNS and CDR2 SASEGT. This CDR3 contains 12 residues. The germline V and J ends were trimmed by 2 bases and 10 bases, with 11 bases remaining between them. CDR3 nucleotides: TGTGCCAGCAGTGAAAGGAAGCCTGGAGCTTTCTTT. Protein: CASSERKPGAFF.

This chain uses TRBV20-1 with TRBJ2-1; 13 bases map to TRBD2. V was pared by 6 bases and J by 7 bases, with 15 bases of the junction left unmatched. Germline-derived CDR1 and CDR2 are DFQATT and SNEGSKA (reference sequence). The CDR3 covers 17 residues. Here the CDR3 reads CSADRAEGTSGINEQFF. CDR3 nucleotide sequence: TGCAGTGCCGATAGAGCGGAGGGGACTAGCGGGATTAATGAGCAGTTCTTC.

This clonotype was recorded a few times. V gene TRBV7-9 combines with J gene TRBJ2-3; D might be TRBD1 or TRBD2, each matching 5 bases. The CDR3 covers 15 residues. The germline V gene encodes CDR1 SEHNR and CDR2 FQNEAQ (reference sequence). V was trimmed by 4 bases and J by 6 bases, leaving 17 bases between them. The CDR3 reads CASSSYGTNTDTQYF. DNA for the CDR3: TGTGCCAGCAGCTCCTATGGGACCAACACGGATACGCAGTATTTT. Using reference TRBV7-9 and TRBJ2-3 for the parts outside the CDR3, the full variable domain is DTGVSQNPRHKITKRGQNVTFRCDPISEHNRLYWYRQTLGQGPEFLTYFQNEAQLEKSRLLSDRFSAERPKGSFSTLEIQRTEQGDSAMYLCASSSYGTNTDTQYFGPGTRLTVL.

This clonotype was seen at least ten times. V usage is TRBV12-3 or TRBV12-4 and J usage is TRBJ2-3; 7 nucleotides agree with TRBD1. This CDR3 is 14 amino acids long. The V gene end was trimmed by 5 bases and the J gene end by 2 bases; junction bases not matched to a gene: 4. In DNA, the CDR3 is TGTGCCAGCAGTCGGGACAGACTCACAGATACGCAGTATTTT. It yields the protein CASSRDRLTDTQYF.

The J gene is TRBJ2-3, the V gene TRBV5-1, with 9 bases that match TRBD2. The V and J ends lost 0 bases and 1 base, in that order; junction bases with no gene match: 3. Germline lookup yields CDR1 SGHRS and CDR2 YFSETQ. The CDR3 has 16 amino acids. The CDR3 protein is CASSLGSSGGTDTQYF. The CDR3 DNA reads as TGCGCCAGCAGCTTGGGTTCTAGCGGGGGCACAGATACGCAGTATTTT.

Only a few counts were recorded for this clonotype. The chain links TRBV7-8 to TRBJ1-1; possible D gene TRBD1, 6 bases. The germline CDR1 and CDR2 sequences are SGHVS and FQNEAQ. V lost 3 bases and J 1 base, leaving 9 bases between the germline ends. The CDR3 sequence is 14 residues long. This CDR3 is CASSFKQGNTEAFF. DNA of the CDR3: TGTGCCAGCAGCTTCAAACAGGGGAACACTGAAGCTTTCTTT.

J is TRBJ1-2 and V is TRBV5-1; no clear D gene. CDR1 SGHRS and CDR2 YFSETQ come from the germline V gene. This CDR3 has 15 amino acids. The V end lost 0 bases, the J end lost 4 bases, and 13 bases lay between the germline ends. The CDR3 loop reads CASSLEAKIGYGYTF. In DNA, the CDR3 is TGCGCCAGCAGCTTGGAGGCAAAAATCGGCTATGGCTACACCTTC.

The chain joins TRBV25-1 to TRBJ1-3; no clear D gene. CDR3 size: 16 residues. Trimming pared 1 base from V and 4 bases from J, leaving 14 bases between. Germline assignment: CDR1 MGHDK and CDR2 SYGVNS. CDR3 loop: CASSESGSRAGNTIYF. CDR3 DNA sequence: TGTGCCAGCAGTGAATCCGGGTCCCGGGCGGGAAACACCATATATTTT.

The chain links TRBV7-9 to TRBJ2-7, with D possibly matching TRBD2 (6 bases). Germline V gives CDR1 SEHNR, CDR2 FQNEAQ (reference sequence). Trimming took off 5 bases at V and 3 bases at J, with 17 bases between the two ends. This CDR3 is built from 15 residues. CDR3 nucleotide sequence: TGTGCCAGCAGCCCAGTGGGGGACTCCAGCTACGAGCAGTACTTC. This translates into CASSPVGDSSYEQYF.

This clonotype came up once. A much larger clone is a single base away; this may be a read error. This chain links TRBV5-6 with TRBJ2-1; 9 positions match TRBD1. CDR1 is SGHDT, CDR2 YYEEEE, per germline. The CDR3 covers 14 residues. After removal of 4 bases from V and 8 bases from J, the junction contained 7 bases not matched to a gene. CDR3 loop: CASSPETGGDEQFF. CDR3 nucleotides: TGTGCCAGCAGCCCCGAGACAGGGGGGGATGAGCAGTTCTTC.

This clonotype showed up just a few times. The genes are TRBV6-5 and TRBJ2-1; D uncertain. CDR3 length equals 16 residues. The germline CDR1 and CDR2 sequences are MNHEY and SVGAGI. V was pared by 6 bases and J by 0 bases, with 15 bases between. The CDR3 sequence is CASRSSGRFSYNEQFF. As DNA, the CDR3 is TGTGCCAGCAGATCCTCCGGACGGTTCTCCTACAATGAGCAGTTCTTC.

The chain uses TRBV5-1 and TRBJ1-2; 8 positions agree with TRBD1. V gave up 4 bases and J gave up 5 bases; unmatched junction bases: 7. Germline CDR1 and CDR2: SGHRS and YFSETQ. The CDR3 is 14 residues long. The CDR3 DNA sequence: TGCGCCAGCAGCCCAAGGGACAGGATTTATGGCTACACCTTC. As protein: CASSPRDRIYGYTF. Looking up the rest from reference TRBV5-1 and TRBJ1-2 gives the full variable domain: KAGVTQTPRYLIKTRGQQVTLSCSPISGHRSVSWYQQTPGQGLQFLFEYFSETQRNKGNFPGRFSGRQFSNSRSEMNVSTLELGDSALYLCASSPRDRIYGYTFGSGTRLTVV.

With regard to this clonotype: Without the conserved terminal phenylalanine or tryptophan, this CDR3 likely stems from a read error. The chain has TRBV20-1 and TRBJ2-3; 10 bases agree with TRBD2. After removal of 2 bases from V and 8 bases from J, the junction contained 7 bases not matched to a gene. The CDR3 is made up of 14 amino acids. CDR1 DFQATT and CDR2 SNEGSKA come from the germline V gene (reference sequence). CDR3 sequence reads: CSARLAGDSGTQYY. CDR3 coding DNA: TGCAGTGCTAGACTAGCGGGAGACTCGGGTACGCAGTATTAT.

The chain is built from TRBV7-3 and TRBJ2-1; tentatively, D is TRBD1 or TRBD2 (5 bases each). The CDR3 spans 12 residues. Germline CDR1 and CDR2: SGHTA and FQGTGA. V lost 3 bases and J 8 bases, leaving 8 bases between the germline ends. The CDR3: CASSFQGHEQFF. The CDR3 DNA sequence: TGTGCCAGCAGCTTCCAGGGACATGAGCAGTTCTTC.

Only a few counts were recorded for this clonotype. The rearrangement joins TRBV7-8 to TRBJ2-7; TRBD2 is a possible D gene (5 bases). Germline V gene data show CDR1 as SGHVS and CDR2 as FQNEAQ. This CDR3 region has 14 residues. Trimming shortened V by 6 bases and J by 1 base, and 13 bases separated the two germline ends. The CDR3 region is CASRRRDGSYEQYF. As DNA, the CDR3 is TGTGCCAGCAGGCGACGGGATGGTTCCTACGAGCAGTACTTC.

The chain joins TRBV2 to TRBJ1-2; a possible D gene is TRBD1 (6 bases). CDR3 length: 14 residues. CDR1 is SNHLY, CDR2 FYNNEI, per germline. V was cut by 4 bases and J by 4 bases, with 13 bases left in between. CDR3 coding DNA: TGTGCCAGCAGTGGGGGGGGCGACTTCTATGGCTACACCTTC. It yields the protein CASSGGGDFYGYTF.